Listed below are T cell receptor beta chains from one sample, sequenced in a study of T cells in Graves' hyperthyroidism and ophthalmopathy. TCRdb ran MiXCR on the multiplex PCR reads and lists one entry per CDR3 protein. There are 660,000 or so distinct CDR3 sequences in the sample; around 21% occur only once, and around a third lies in the top ten. The sequenced sample was blood. Receptor source: a man aged 25-40 years with Graves' ophthalmopathy. CDR3s include the opening cysteine and the closing phenylalanine or tryptophan. The D gene is left open where the match is weak.

d_gene: -; j_gene: TRBJ2-1; v_gene: TRBV27; CDR3aa: CASSLSLVREQFF
d_gene: TRBD1; j_gene: TRBJ2-3; v_gene: TRBV5-1; CDR3aa: CASSQSGTGGDTQYF
d_gene: TRBD1; j_gene: TRBJ1-2; v_gene: TRBV7-9; CDR3aa: CASSAAGTGSYGYTF
d_gene: -; j_gene: TRBJ2-5; v_gene: TRBV6-1; CDR3aa: CASSPHLEGTQYF
d_gene: -; j_gene: TRBJ1-2; v_gene: TRBV13; CDR3aa: CASRILGGGHNYGYTF
d_gene: TRBD2; j_gene: TRBJ2-3; v_gene: TRBV7-2; CDR3aa: CASSLAGRETDTQYF
d_gene: -; j_gene: TRBJ1-1; v_gene: TRBV14; CDR3aa: CASSSVDHTEAFF
d_gene: TRBD1; j_gene: TRBJ2-7; v_gene: TRBV15; CDR3aa: CATSRGGQGSYEQYF
d_gene: -; j_gene: TRBJ2-7; v_gene: TRBV20-1; CDR3aa: CSVAGQGTYEQYF
d_gene: -; j_gene: TRBJ2-7; v_gene: TRBV9; CDR3aa: CASSQGSRPVEQYF
d_gene: TRBD2; j_gene: TRBJ2-7; v_gene: TRBV7-8; CDR3aa: CASSYPGLAGEQYF
d_gene: TRBD2; j_gene: TRBJ2-1; v_gene: TRBV5-6; CDR3aa: CASSWGGVVNSDEQFF
d_gene: -; j_gene: TRBJ2-3; v_gene: TRBV6-2/TRBV6-3; CDR3aa: CASSPRTSPTDTQYF
d_gene: -; j_gene: TRBJ2-7; v_gene: TRBV6-1; CDR3aa: CASRNSGRSYEQYF
d_gene: -; j_gene: TRBJ2-5; v_gene: TRBV7-9; CDR3aa: CASSFRSSDSETQYF
d_gene: TRBD2; j_gene: TRBJ2-7; v_gene: TRBV18; CDR3aa: CASSDRTSGINEQYF
d_gene: -; j_gene: TRBJ2-7; v_gene: TRBV10-3; CDR3aa: CAISGRQDTPYEQYF
d_gene: -; j_gene: TRBJ2-4; v_gene: TRBV3-1; CDR3aa: CARSQAGYGNIQYF